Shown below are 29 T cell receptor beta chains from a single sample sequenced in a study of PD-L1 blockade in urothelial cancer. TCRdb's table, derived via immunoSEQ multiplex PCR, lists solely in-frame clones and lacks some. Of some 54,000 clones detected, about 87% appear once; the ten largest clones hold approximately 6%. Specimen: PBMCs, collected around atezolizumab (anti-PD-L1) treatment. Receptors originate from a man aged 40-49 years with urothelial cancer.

CDR3 sequence: CASSRLAGTQETQYF. CDR3 sequence (DNA): TGCGCCAGCAGCCGCCTAGCGGGGACTCAAGAGACCCAGTACTTC. The chain has TRBV4-1 and TRBJ2-5, with 9 bases matching TRBD2. The ends lost 4 bases at V and 2 bases at J; junction bases unmatched: 5. The CDR3 contains 15 residues. In germline, CDR1 is MGHRA, CDR2 YSYEKL.

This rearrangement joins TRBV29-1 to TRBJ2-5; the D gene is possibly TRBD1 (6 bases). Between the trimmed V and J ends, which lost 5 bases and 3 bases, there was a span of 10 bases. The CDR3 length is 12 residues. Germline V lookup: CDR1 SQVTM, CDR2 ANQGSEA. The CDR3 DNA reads TGCAGCGTTCAGGGGACAAAAGAGACCCAGTACTTC. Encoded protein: CSVQGTKETQYF.

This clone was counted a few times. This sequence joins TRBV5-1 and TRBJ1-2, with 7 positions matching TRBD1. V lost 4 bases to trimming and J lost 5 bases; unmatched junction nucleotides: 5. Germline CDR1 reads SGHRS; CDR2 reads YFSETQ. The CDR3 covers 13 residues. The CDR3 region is CASSQGGWYGYTF. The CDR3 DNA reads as TGCGCCAGCAGCCAGGGGGGTTGGTATGGCTACACCTTC. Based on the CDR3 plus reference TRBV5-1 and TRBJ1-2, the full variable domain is KAGVTQTPRYLIKTRGQQVTLSCSPISGHRSVSWYQQTPGQGLQFLFEYFSETQRNKGNFPGRFSGRQFSNSRSEMNVSTLELGDSALYLCASSQGGWYGYTFGSGTRLTVV.

CDR3 bases: TGTGCCAGTAGTATTATGGGAGCGGGTGAGGCCGAGCAGTACTTC. The encoded protein is CASSIMGAGEAEQYF. The chain joins TRBV19 to TRBJ2-7; a possible D gene is TRBD2 (6 bases). V lost 3 bases to trimming and J lost 6 bases, with 18 bases between them. Germline CDR1 reads LNHDA; CDR2 reads SQIVND (reference sequence). This CDR3 contains 15 residues.

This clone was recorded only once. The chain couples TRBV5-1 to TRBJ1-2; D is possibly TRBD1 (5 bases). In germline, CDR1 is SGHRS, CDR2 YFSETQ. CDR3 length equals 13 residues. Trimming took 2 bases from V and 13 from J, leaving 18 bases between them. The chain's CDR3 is CASSLGAASTTTF. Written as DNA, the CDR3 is TGCGCCAGCAGCTTAGGGGCAGCTTCTACCACCACCTTC. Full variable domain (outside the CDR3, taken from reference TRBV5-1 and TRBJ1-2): KAGVTQTPRYLIKTRGQQVTLSCSPISGHRSVSWYQQTPGQGLQFLFEYFSETQRNKGNFPGRFSGRQFSNSRSEMNVSTLELGDSALYLCASSLGAASTTTFGSGTRLTVV.

Written as DNA, the CDR3 is TGTGCCAGCAGTAGACTTCGGACTAGCGGAACCTACGAGCAGTACTTC. It yields the protein CASSRLRTSGTYEQYF. The chain carries TRBV27 and TRBJ2-7; 10 bases map to TRBD2. The CDR3 spans 16 residues. The J segment lost 2 bases and the V segment lost 5 bases, leaving 9 bases of the junction unmatched. The germline gives CDR1 MNHEY, CDR2 SMNVEV (reference sequence).

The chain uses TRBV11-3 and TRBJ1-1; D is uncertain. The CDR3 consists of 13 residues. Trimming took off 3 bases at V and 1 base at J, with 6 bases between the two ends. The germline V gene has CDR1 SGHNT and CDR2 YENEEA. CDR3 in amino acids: CASSLRQNTEAFF. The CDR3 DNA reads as TGTGCCAGCAGCTTGCGACAGAACACTGAAGCTTTCTTT.

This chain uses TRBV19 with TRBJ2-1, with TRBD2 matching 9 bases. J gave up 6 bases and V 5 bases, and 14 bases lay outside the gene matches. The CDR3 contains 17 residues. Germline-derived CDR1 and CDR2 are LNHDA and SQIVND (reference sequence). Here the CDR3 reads CASSLLPWTSAGNEQFF. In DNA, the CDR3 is TGTGCCAGTAGTCTCCTCCCTTGGACTAGCGCTGGCAATGAGCAGTTCTTC.

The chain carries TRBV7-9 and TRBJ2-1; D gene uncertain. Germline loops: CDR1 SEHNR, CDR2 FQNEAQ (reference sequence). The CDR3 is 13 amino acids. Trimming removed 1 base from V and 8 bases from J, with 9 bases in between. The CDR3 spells CASSLDGGDEQFF. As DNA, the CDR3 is TGTGCCAGCAGCTTAGATGGCGGCGATGAGCAGTTCTTC.

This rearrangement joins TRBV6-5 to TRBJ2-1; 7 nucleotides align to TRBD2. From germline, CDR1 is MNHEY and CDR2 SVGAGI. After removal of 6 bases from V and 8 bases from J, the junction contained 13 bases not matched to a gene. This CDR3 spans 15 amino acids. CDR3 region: CASSPGDYLGYEQFF. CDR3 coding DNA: TGTGCCAGCAGCCCGGGGGACTACCTCGGATATGAGCAGTTCTTC.

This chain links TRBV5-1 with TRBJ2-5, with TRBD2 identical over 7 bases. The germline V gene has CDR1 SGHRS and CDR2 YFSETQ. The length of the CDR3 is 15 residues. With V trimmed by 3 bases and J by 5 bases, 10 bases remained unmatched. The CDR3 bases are TGCGCCAGCAGCTATGTGGGGGGAGGGACCGAGACCCAGTACTTC. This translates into CASSYVGGGTETQYF.

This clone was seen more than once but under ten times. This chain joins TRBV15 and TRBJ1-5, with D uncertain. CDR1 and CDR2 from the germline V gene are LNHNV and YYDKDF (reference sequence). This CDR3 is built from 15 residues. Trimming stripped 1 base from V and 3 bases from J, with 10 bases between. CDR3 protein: CATSRGPGFNQPQHF. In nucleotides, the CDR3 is TGTGCCACCAGCAGAGGGCCAGGTTTCAATCAGCCCCAGCATTTT.

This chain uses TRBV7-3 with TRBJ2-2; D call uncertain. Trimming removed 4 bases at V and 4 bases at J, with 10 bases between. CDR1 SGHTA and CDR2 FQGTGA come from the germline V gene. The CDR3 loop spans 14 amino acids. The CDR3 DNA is TGTGCCAGCAGCTCTGGGCCCTCCACCGGGGAGCTGTTTTTT. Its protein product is CASSSGPSTGELFF.

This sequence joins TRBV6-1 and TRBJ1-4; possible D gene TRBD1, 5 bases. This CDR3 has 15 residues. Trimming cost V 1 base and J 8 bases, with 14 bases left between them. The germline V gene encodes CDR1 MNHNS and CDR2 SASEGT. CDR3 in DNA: TGTGCCAGCAGTGAAGGACGGGGGATTGGAGAAAAACTGTTTTTT. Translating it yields CASSEGRGIGEKLFF.

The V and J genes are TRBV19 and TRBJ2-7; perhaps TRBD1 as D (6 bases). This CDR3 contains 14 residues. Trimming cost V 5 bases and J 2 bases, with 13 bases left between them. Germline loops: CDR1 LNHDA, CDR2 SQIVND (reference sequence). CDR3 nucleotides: TGTGCCAGTAGTCTGAGGTGGGGGCCCTACGAGCAGTACTTC. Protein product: CASSLRWGPYEQYF.

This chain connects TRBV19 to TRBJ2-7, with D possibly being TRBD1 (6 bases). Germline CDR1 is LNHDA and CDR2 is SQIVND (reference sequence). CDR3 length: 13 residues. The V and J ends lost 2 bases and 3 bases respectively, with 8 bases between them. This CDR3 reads CASSIMDSYEQYF. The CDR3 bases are TGTGCCAGTAGTATAATGGACAGCTACGAGCAGTACTTC.

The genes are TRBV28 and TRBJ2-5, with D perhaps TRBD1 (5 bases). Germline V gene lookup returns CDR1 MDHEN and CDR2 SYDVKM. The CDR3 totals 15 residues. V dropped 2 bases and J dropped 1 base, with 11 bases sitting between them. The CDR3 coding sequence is TGTGCCAGCAGTTTACCCACAGGCGTCCAAGAGACCCAGTACTTC. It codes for CASSLPTGVQETQYF.

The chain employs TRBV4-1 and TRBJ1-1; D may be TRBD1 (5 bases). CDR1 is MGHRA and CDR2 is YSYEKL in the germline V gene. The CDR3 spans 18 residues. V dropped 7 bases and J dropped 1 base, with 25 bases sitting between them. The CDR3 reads CASIPHGHAKKENTEAFF. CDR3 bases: TGCGCCAGCATACCTCACGGACACGCCAAAAAGGAGAACACTGAAGCTTTCTTT.

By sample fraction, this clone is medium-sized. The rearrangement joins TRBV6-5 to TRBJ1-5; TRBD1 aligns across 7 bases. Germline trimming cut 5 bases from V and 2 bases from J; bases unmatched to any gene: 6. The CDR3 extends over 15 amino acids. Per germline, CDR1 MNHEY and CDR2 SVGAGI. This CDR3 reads CASSRTGRGNQPQHF. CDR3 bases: TGTGCCAGCAGTCGGACAGGTCGCGGCAATCAGCCCCAGCATTTT.

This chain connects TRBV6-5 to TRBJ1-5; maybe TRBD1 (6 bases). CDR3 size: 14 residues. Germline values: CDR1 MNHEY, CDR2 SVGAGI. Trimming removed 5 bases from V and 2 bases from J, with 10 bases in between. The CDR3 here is CASSPYRGNQPQHF. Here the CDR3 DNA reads TGTGCCAGCAGTCCTTACAGGGGCAATCAGCCCCAGCATTTT.

The CDR3 region is CASSKTGSLNEQYF. CDR3 coding DNA: TGTGCCAGCAGCAAAACCGGGAGTCTGAACGAGCAGTACTTC. V usage is TRBV27 and J usage is TRBJ2-7; a possible D gene is TRBD2 (6 bases). Looked up from germline, CDR1 is MNHEY and CDR2 is SMNVEV (reference sequence). Deletions cut 6 bases from V and 5 bases from J, with 17 bases between. The CDR3 is 14 amino acids.

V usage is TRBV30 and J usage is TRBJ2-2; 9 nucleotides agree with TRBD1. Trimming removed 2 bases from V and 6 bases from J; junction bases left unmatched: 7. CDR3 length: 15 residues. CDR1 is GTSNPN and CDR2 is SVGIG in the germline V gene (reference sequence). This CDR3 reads CAWSHLQGAAGELFF. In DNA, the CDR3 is TGTGCCTGGAGTCATCTACAGGGGGCTGCCGGGGAGCTGTTTTTT.

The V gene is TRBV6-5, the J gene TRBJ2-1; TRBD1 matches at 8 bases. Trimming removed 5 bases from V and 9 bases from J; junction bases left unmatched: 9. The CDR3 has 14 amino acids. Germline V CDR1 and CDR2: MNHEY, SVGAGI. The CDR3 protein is CASSTGQVLSEQFF. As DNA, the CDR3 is TGTGCCAGCAGTACGGGACAGGTCCTGAGTGAGCAGTTCTTC.

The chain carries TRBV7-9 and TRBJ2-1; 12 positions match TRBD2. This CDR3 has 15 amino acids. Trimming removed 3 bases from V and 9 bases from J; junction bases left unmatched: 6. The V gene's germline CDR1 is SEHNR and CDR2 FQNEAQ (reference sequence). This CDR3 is CASSFSSGRAGEQFF. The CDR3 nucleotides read TGTGCCAGCAGCTTTTCTAGCGGGAGGGCCGGTGAGCAGTTCTTC.

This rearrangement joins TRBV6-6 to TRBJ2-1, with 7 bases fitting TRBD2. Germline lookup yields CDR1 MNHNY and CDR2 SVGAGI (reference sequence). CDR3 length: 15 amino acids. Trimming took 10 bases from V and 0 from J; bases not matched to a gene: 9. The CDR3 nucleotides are TGTGCCACCCTGGCGGGCGGGGGCTCCTACAATGAGCAGTTCTTC. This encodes CATLAGGGSYNEQFF.

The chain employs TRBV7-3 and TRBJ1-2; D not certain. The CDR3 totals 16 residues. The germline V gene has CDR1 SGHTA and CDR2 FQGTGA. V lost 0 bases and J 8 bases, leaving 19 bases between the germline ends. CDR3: CASSLTQPWRLDGYTF. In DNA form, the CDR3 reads TGTGCCAGCAGCTTAACCCAACCGTGGCGGCTTGACGGCTACACCTTC.

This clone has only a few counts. The CDR3 DNA reads as TGTGCCAGTAGTCCAACTAGTTACAATGAGCAGTTCTTC. Translating gives CASSPTSYNEQFF. The V and J genes are TRBV19 and TRBJ2-1; tentatively, D is TRBD2 (5 bases). Germline V gene lookup returns CDR1 LNHDA and CDR2 SQIVND (reference sequence). There are 13 residues in the CDR3. The V end lost 5 bases, the J end lost 4 bases, and 9 bases lay between the germline ends.

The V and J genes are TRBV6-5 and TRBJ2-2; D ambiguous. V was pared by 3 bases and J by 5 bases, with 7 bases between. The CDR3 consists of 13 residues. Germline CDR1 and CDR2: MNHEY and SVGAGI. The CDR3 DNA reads TGTGCCAGCAGTTATTACGGGACCGGGGAGCTGTTTTTT. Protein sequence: CASSYYGTGELFF.

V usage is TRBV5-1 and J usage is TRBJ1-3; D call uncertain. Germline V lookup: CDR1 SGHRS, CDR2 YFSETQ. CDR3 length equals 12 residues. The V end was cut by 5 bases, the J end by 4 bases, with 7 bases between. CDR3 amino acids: CASSYEGNTIYF. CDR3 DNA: TGCGCCAGCAGTTACGAGGGAAACACCATATATTTT.